These T cell receptor beta chains were read from a single sample in a study of blood T cell repertoires in COVID-19. Method: immunoSEQ multiplex PCR; TCRdb's copy keeps in-frame clones and lacks some. The data contain about 190,000 clones, 80% of them seen just once; the ten biggest clones take up 5.5% to 8.5%. Input material: peripheral blood. The receptor source for this set is a man aged 55 to 70 with acute or convalescent COVID-19. Each CDR3 is given with its conserved first and last residue. The D gene is left open where the match is weak. Not every row has a clone size; where given, it reads once, few, many or a size class.

D	size	V	J	DNA	CDR3
NA	NA	TRBV6-2/TRBV6-3	TRBJ2-3	TGTGCCAGCAGTTCCCCCCTGACTACACTCGTGCAGTATTTT	CASSSPLTTLVQYF
NA	NA	TRBV28	TRBJ1-4	TGTGCCAGCAGCAGGGATATTGAAAAACTGTTTTTT	CASSRDIEKLFF
NA	NA	TRBV11-2	TRBJ2-3	TGTGCCAGCAGCTTCCCCGGGACAGATACGCAGTATTTT	CASSFPGTDTQYF
TRBD1	NA	TRBV6-5	TRBJ1-1	TGTGCCAGCACATCTAACCGGGACAGTCCTTTTGGGGCTTTCTTT	CASTSNRDSPFGAFF
TRBD2	once	TRBV7-2	TRBJ2-2	TGTGCCAGCAGCTTATTTCCGGCGGGGGTTCCCGGGGAGCTGTTTTTT	CASSLFPAGVPGELFF
NA	NA	TRBV4-1	TRBJ2-5	TGCGCCAGCAGCCAAGGACTAGTTCAAGAGACCCAGTACTTC	CASSQGLVQETQYF
TRBD2	NA	TRBV7-2	TRBJ2-3	TGTGCCAGCAGGCGGGGACTAGCTGCCTCAGATACGCAGTATTTT	CASRRGLAASDTQYF
NA	NA	TRBV7-8	TRBJ2-3	TGTGCCAGCAGCTTTGGTGGCGGCCTTAGCACAGATACGCAGTATTTT	CASSFGGGLSTDTQYF
NA	few	TRBV30	TRBJ1-1	TGTGCCGGAAGGAGAGGCATGAACACTGAAGCTTTCTTT	CAGRRGMNTEAFF
NA	NA	TRBV28	TRBJ1-5	TGTGCCAGCAGTTTTTTCGCGGCAGGCAATCAGCCCCAGCATTTT	CASSFFAAGNQPQHF
TRBD2	NA	TRBV12-3/TRBV12-4	TRBJ2-1	TGTGCCAGCATGGGATGGGGGGGTAATGAGCAGTTCTTC	CASMGWGGNEQFF
NA	NA	TRBV7-2	TRBJ1-3	TGTGCCAGCAGCTTAGACAGGGCCTCTGGAAACACCATATATTTT	CASSLDRASGNTIYF
TRBD1	NA	TRBV19	TRBJ1-6	TGTGCCAGTAACGACAGGGGGAATTCACCCCTCCACTTT	CASNDRGNSPLHF
TRBD2	NA	TRBV7-2	TRBJ2-1	TGTGCCAGCAGCTTAGCCCCCACTAGCGGGGTCCCCCGGCTGCAGTTCTTC	CASSLAPTSGVPRLQFF
TRBD2	NA	TRBV19	TRBJ2-1	TGTGCCAGTAGTGGACTAGCGGGTTACAATGAGCAGTTCTTC	CASSGLAGYNEQFF
TRBD2	NA	TRBV6-2/TRBV6-3	TRBJ2-7	TGTGCCAGCAGTTACTTCGGCGGGAGCTCCTACGAGCAGTACTTC	CASSYFGGSSYEQYF
NA	NA	TRBV18	TRBJ1-2	TGTGCCAGCTCACCACGAAAGGGCGGACAAGTGAGTGGCTACACCTTC	CASSPRKGGQVSGYTF
NA	NA	TRBV11-2	TRBJ1-6	TGTGCCAGCAGCTTAGATCTTGTGACAGGAACACCCCTCCACTTT	CASSLDLVTGTPLHF
NA	NA	TRBV18	TRBJ1-1	TGTGCCAGCTCACAGACAGTCACTGAAGCTTTCTTT	CASSQTVTEAFF
NA	NA	TRBV4-1	TRBJ1-1	TGCGCCAGCAGCCAAGGCCGCGCGGGACCGAACACTGAAGCTTTCTTT	CASSQGRAGPNTEAFF
NA	NA	TRBV6-5	TRBJ2-7	TGTGCCAGCAGCCCCTTCTCCTACGAGCAGTACTTC	CASSPFSYEQYF
NA	few	TRBV24-1	TRBJ1-2	TGTGCCACCAGTGATTTCGACAGCTATGGCTACACCTTC	CATSDFDSYGYTF
NA	NA	TRBV18	TRBJ1-4	TGTGCCAGCTCACGACAATCACAGTGGGCTTATGAAAAACTGTTTTTT	CASSRQSQWAYEKLFF
TRBD1	NA	TRBV19	TRBJ1-5	TGTGCCAGTAGTACGGCCGGGACAGGGGGCAATCAGCCCCAGCATTTT	CASSTAGTGGNQPQHF
TRBD2	NA	TRBV2	TRBJ2-7	TGTGCCAGCAGAGGGACTAGCGGGGCGCAGTCACCCGACGAGCAGTACTTC	CASRGTSGAQSPDEQYF
NA	NA	TRBV29-1	TRBJ1-1	TGCAGCGTAACTGTGGGGGGAATGAACACTGAAGCTTTCTTT	CSVTVGGMNTEAFF
TRBD2	NA	TRBV18	TRBJ2-4	TGTGCCAGCTCAGAACGGGAGGGCCATTGGGACATTCAGTACTTC	CASSEREGHWDIQYF
NA	NA	TRBV2	TRBJ1-3	TGTGCCAGCAGATTGGAGGGCTCTGGAAACACCATATATTTT	CASRLEGSGNTIYF
TRBD2	NA	TRBV2	TRBJ2-1	TGTGCCAGCACCGGGACTAGCGGAAACAATGAGCAGTTCTTC	CASTGTSGNNEQFF
NA	NA	TRBV30	TRBJ1-1	TGTGCCCGAGACACCAGGGGAGGGGGTGAAGCTTTCTTT	CARDTRGGGEAFF
TRBD2	once	TRBV18	TRBJ2-3	TGTGCCAGCTCACCGGTCTTACTAGCGGGAAACACAGATACGCAGTATTTT	CASSPVLLAGNTDTQYF
NA	NA	TRBV6-5	TRBJ1-2	TGTGCCAGCAGAGAGGTTTCGCGGGGCTACACCTTC	CASREVSRGYTF
NA	NA	TRBV19	TRBJ1-2	TGTGCCAGTAGTTATTATAATGGCTACACCTTC	CASSYYNGYTF
TRBD2	NA	TRBV6-5	TRBJ2-7	TGTGCCAGCAGTTATCGGGGGGGCCAGTACGAGCAGTACTTC	CASSYRGGQYEQYF
TRBD2	NA	TRBV24-1	TRBJ2-1	TGTGCCACCAGTGAGGGTAGGGTAGCGGGAGGGCCTCTCGATGAGCAGTTCTTC	CATSEGRVAGGPLDEQFF
NA	NA	TRBV19	TRBJ1-2	TGTGCCAGTAGTATAGGCCGCAGGGGCTTCGGCTACACCTTC	CASSIGRRGFGYTF
NA	NA	TRBV5-1	TRBJ1-4	TGCGCCAGCAGCTTCGACGGGGAAAAACTGTTTTTT	CASSFDGEKLFF
TRBD2	NA	TRBV4-1	TRBJ2-1	TGCGCCAGCAGACCCTTGGGGCGGGAGAACAATGAGCAGTTCTTC	CASRPLGRENNEQFF
NA	NA	TRBV9	TRBJ1-2	TGTGCCAGCAGCGCAGAGTGGACAGCTAACTATGGCTACACCTTC	CASSAEWTANYGYTF
TRBD1	NA	TRBV2	TRBJ1-2	TGTGCCAGCAGTGAAGACAGGGGGTACGCTGGCTACACCTTC	CASSEDRGYAGYTF
TRBD1	NA	TRBV4-1	TRBJ1-3	TGCGCCAGCAGCCAAATCATACAGGGGGAGGGAAACACCATATATTTT	CASSQIIQGEGNTIYF
NA	once	TRBV7-3	TRBJ1-2	TGTGCCAGCAGCTTAATGCCAGGGAAGGATTATGGCTACACCTTC	CASSLMPGKDYGYTF
NA	NA	TRBV27	TRBJ1-2	TGTGCCAGCAGTTTAGGGTGGGGAGGGACCTATGGCTACACCTTC	CASSLGWGGTYGYTF
TRBD2	NA	TRBV7-6	TRBJ2-3	TGTGCCAGCAGCCCCCGGGCTAGCGGGGGGTCGGGCACAGATACGCAGTATTTT	CASSPRASGGSGTDTQYF
TRBD2	NA	TRBV5-4	TRBJ2-1	TGTGCCAGCAGCCCCGGGACTAGCGGGGCCTATGAGCAGTTCTTC	CASSPGTSGAYEQFF
TRBD1	NA	TRBV2	TRBJ1-1	TGTGCCAGCGGCCCCGTACAGGGGATAAACACTGAAGCTTTCTTT	CASGPVQGINTEAFF